A selection of T cell receptor beta chains follows, all from one sample in a study of T-cell reconstitution after alpha-beta-depleted transplantation in children. Each CDR3 protein gets one entry after TCRdb re-called the PCR reads with MiXCR. The sample lists about 460,000 distinct CDR3 sequences; under 15% were seen once. The sequencing used PBMCs from the stem cell graft donor, collected from the stem cell graft. The receptors shown here come from a human donor who donated a stem cell graft to a child with combined immunodeficiency. The CDR3 runs from the conserved cysteine through the conserved F or W. Size is omitted from some rows. Given values are once, few, many or a class for expanded clones.

clone_size: NA; v_call: TRBV27; cdr3_aa: CASSWTSYNEQFF
clone_size: NA; v_call: TRBV7-8; cdr3_aa: CASSLQGSTGNTIYF
clone_size: NA; v_call: TRBV29-1; cdr3_aa: CSTDRGTEAFF
clone_size: NA; v_call: TRBV7-2; cdr3_aa: CASSSLGRGSHEQYF
clone_size: few; v_call: TRBV18; cdr3_aa: CASSPGQGNRRANVLTF
clone_size: many; v_call: TRBV12-3/TRBV12-4; cdr3_aa: CASSSTGGYEQYF
clone_size: NA; v_call: TRBV2; cdr3_aa: CASSEATGGRYGYTF
clone_size: NA; v_call: TRBV27; cdr3_aa: CASSRRSEGYEQYF
clone_size: NA; v_call: TRBV30; cdr3_aa: CAWRLRDRDTGELFF
clone_size: NA; v_call: TRBV9; cdr3_aa: CASSGGLTGDTQYF
clone_size: few; v_call: TRBV4-3; cdr3_aa: CASSQEWLAGVLYNEQFF
clone_size: NA; v_call: TRBV7-2; cdr3_aa: CASSPGQGANYGYTF
clone_size: many; v_call: TRBV28; cdr3_aa: CASSFGLAGGTDTQYF
clone_size: few; v_call: TRBV24-1; cdr3_aa: CATSGTRGHSNQPQHF
clone_size: NA; v_call: TRBV29-1; cdr3_aa: CSVRTGWFADTQYF
clone_size: few; v_call: TRBV5-1; cdr3_aa: CASSPGTPRNTIYF
clone_size: NA; v_call: TRBV6-2/TRBV6-3; cdr3_aa: CASTDYDTVDYF
clone_size: NA; v_call: TRBV7-2; cdr3_aa: CASSLGVRTIREGYTF
clone_size: NA; v_call: TRBV5-1; cdr3_aa: CASSFPRGDSGDNEQFF
clone_size: few; v_call: TRBV7-2; cdr3_aa: CASSSLAGAANNEQFF